Below, 4 T cell receptor beta chains from the same sample are listed, as sequenced in a study of PD-L1 blockade in urothelial cancer. Only in-frame clones appear in the TCRdb table, and some are missing; sequencing was by immunoSEQ multiplex PCR. Seen here are approximately 51,000 clones, roughly 86% observed once, and the top ten hold roughly 16%. The source was PBMCs, collected around atezolizumab (anti-PD-L1) treatment. The receptor set was obtained from a man aged 55 to 69 with urothelial cancer.

The chain combines TRBV4-2 with TRBJ1-2; D unclear. V lost 4 bases to trimming and J lost 4 bases, with 10 bases between them. The CDR3 contains 13 residues. The germline gives CDR1 LGHNA, CDR2 YNFKEQ. DNA for the CDR3: TGTGCCAGCAGCCCACTATCGGGCTATGGCTACACCTTC. Translated: CASSPLSGYGYTF.

This sequence joins TRBV19 and TRBJ2-7, with 10 bases lining up with TRBD1. Germline CDR1 LNHDA, CDR2 SQIVND (reference sequence). The length of the CDR3 is 16 residues. J lost 7 bases, V lost 5 bases, and 14 bases had no gene match. CDR3 DNA: TGTGCCAGTAGTCGATTGCCGGGACAGGGGCCTCTGGAGCAGTACTTC. Encoded protein: CASSRLPGQGPLEQYF.

On this clone: The same CDR3 also results from other DNA sequences found in this sample. This chain joins TRBV27 and TRBJ1-5, with a weak D call TRBD1 (5 bases). Germline CDR1 is MNHEY and CDR2 is SMNVEV (reference sequence). V lost 5 bases and J lost 4, with 12 bases in between. This CDR3 has 14 residues. CDR3 nucleotide sequence: TGTGCCAGCAGTGGGGGGGGATCGAATCAGCCCCAGCATTTT. Translating it yields CASSGGGSNQPQHF.

V usage is TRBV7-2 and J usage is TRBJ2-1; 10 bases match TRBD1. The CDR3 loop spans 15 amino acids. Germline V gives CDR1 SGHTA, CDR2 FQGNSA. V shed 4 bases, J shed 14 bases, and the junction held 14 bases outside the gene matches. The CDR3 loop reads CASSSDGTGASGEFF. CDR3 DNA: TGTGCCAGCAGCTCCGACGGGACAGGGGCGAGCGGGGAGTTCTTC.